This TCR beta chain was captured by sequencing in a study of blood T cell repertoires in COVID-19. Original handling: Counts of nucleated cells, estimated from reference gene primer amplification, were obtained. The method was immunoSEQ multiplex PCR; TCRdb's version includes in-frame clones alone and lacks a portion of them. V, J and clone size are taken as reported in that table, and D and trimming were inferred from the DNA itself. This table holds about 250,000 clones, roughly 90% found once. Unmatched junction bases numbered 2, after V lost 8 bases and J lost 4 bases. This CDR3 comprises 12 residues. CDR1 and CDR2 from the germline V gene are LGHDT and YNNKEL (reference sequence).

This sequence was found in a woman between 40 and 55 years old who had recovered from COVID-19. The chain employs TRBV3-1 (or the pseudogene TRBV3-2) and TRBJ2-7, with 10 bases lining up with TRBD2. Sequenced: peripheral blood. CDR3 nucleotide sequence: TGTGCCAGCTCAGCGGGAGGGTACGAGCAGTACTTC. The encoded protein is CASSAGGYEQYF.